The 22 T cell receptor beta chains given below trace back to one sample, sequenced in a study of blood T cell repertoires in COVID-19. The table came from immunoSEQ multiplex PCR; TCRdb's copy has only in-frame clones and leaves some out. The sample includes about 66,000 clones, just under 80% seen only once; the top ten take around 10%. The material sequenced was peripheral blood. These receptors came from a human donor in a cohort sampled during active COVID-19.

The rearrangement uses TRBV5-5 and TRBJ1-1, with a tentative D call TRBD1 (6 bases). Deletions cut 2 bases from V and 3 bases from J, with 14 bases between. CDR1 and CDR2 from the germline V gene are SGHKS and YYEKEE (reference sequence). This CDR3 has 15 amino acids. The CDR3 reads CASSLSWGLDTEAFF. Written as DNA, the CDR3 is TGTGCCAGCAGCTTATCTTGGGGGCTTGACACTGAAGCTTTCTTT.

The chain employs TRBV18 and TRBJ2-7, with D possibly TRBD2 on 6 matching bases. Trimming left V 6 bases short and J 4 bases short, with 13 bases between. This CDR3 has 13 residues. Looked up from germline, CDR1 is KGHSH and CDR2 is LQKENI. CDR3 nucleotide sequence: TGTGCCAGCTCGAGGGAGGTTGCGTACGAGCAGTACTTC. Amino acids: CASSREVAYEQYF.

The chain links TRBV4-1 to TRBJ2-2; the match to TRBD2 covers 14 bases. CDR1 and CDR2 (germline): MGHRA, YSYEKL. The CDR3 runs to 18 residues. Trimming cost V 3 bases and J 5 bases; bases outside gene matches: 8. CDR3 residues: CASSHGTSGRGRTGELFF. DNA of the CDR3: TGCGCCAGCAGCCACGGGACTAGCGGGAGAGGGAGAACCGGGGAGCTGTTTTTT.

The chain uses TRBV29-1 and TRBJ2-5, with D possibly TRBD1 on 7 matching bases. CDR3 size: 15 residues. The germline CDR1 and CDR2 sequences are SQVTM and ANQGSEA. V dropped 5 bases and J dropped 0 bases, with 16 bases sitting between them. The CDR3 bases are TGCAGCGTTAAGGCAGGGGGGCCCTACCAAGAGACCCAGTACTTC. Amino acids: CSVKAGGPYQETQYF.

The chain links TRBV4-2 to TRBJ1-2; weak D call: TRBD1 (5 bases). The CDR3 is 15 amino acids. V was shortened by 1 base and J by 5 bases, with 14 bases between the two germline ends. From germline, CDR1 is LGHNA and CDR2 YNFKEQ. The CDR3 spells CASSQGQGGTYGYTF. In DNA, the CDR3 is TGTGCCAGCAGCCAAGGTCAAGGAGGGACTTATGGCTACACCTTC.

The chain employs TRBV27 and TRBJ2-6, with TRBD1 matching 8 bases. V was clipped by 6 bases and J by 0 bases; unmatched bases: 7. In germline, CDR1 is MNHEY, CDR2 SMNVEV (reference sequence). CDR3 size: 17 residues. The CDR3 spells CASSLGQGGSGANVLTF. The CDR3 nucleotides are TGTGCCAGCAGCCTCGGACAGGGCGGCTCTGGGGCCAACGTCCTGACTTTC.

The chain links TRBV18 to TRBJ2-7; TRBD2 matches 7 bases. Germline loops: CDR1 KGHSH, CDR2 LQKENI. Trimming removed 1 base from V and 4 bases from J; junction bases left unmatched: 7. The CDR3 length is 15 residues. CDR3 sequence (DNA): TGTGCCAGCTCACCACAGGGCGGGAGTCGATACGAGCAGTACTTC. The encoded protein is CASSPQGGSRYEQYF.

V and J are TRBV5-1 and TRBJ1-2, with 8 bases that match TRBD1. V gave up 3 bases and J gave up 8 bases; unmatched junction bases: 9. The germline V gene encodes CDR1 SGHRS and CDR2 YFSETQ. The length of the CDR3 is 14 residues. This CDR3 is CASSSEPTGDGYTF. In DNA, the CDR3 is TGCGCCAGCAGCTCCGAACCGACAGGGGACGGCTACACCTTC.

The chain uses TRBV5-5 and TRBJ1-1, with D possibly being TRBD1 (5 bases). V was trimmed by 5 bases and J by 4 bases, leaving 12 bases between them. The CDR3 consists of 13 residues. Germline CDR1 and CDR2: SGHKS and YYEKEE (reference sequence). The CDR3 spells CASSWEGSTEAFF. The CDR3 DNA follows: TGTGCCAGCAGTTGGGAGGGGAGCACTGAAGCTTTCTTT. The variable domain in full, with the rest retrieved from reference TRBV5-5 and TRBJ1-1, is DAGVTQSPTHLIKTRGQQVTLRCSPISGHKSVSWYQQVLGQGPQFIFQYYEKEERGRGNFPDRFSARQFPNYSSELNVNALLLGDSALYLCASSWEGSTEAFFGQGTRLTVV.

This chain uses TRBV11-2 with TRBJ2-7; a possible D gene is TRBD1 (6 bases). V lost 0 bases and J lost 3, with 24 bases in between. This CDR3 contains 19 residues. CDR1 is SGHAT and CDR2 is FQNNGV in the germline V gene. DNA of the CDR3: TGTGCCAGCAGCTTAGATCTTTTGGGGCAGGGGAGAGGACTCTACGAGCAGTACTTC. Encoded protein: CASSLDLLGQGRGLYEQYF.

V gene TRBV5-4 combines with J gene TRBJ2-2, with no clear D. CDR1 and CDR2 from the germline V gene are SGHNT and YYREEE (reference sequence). The CDR3 loop spans 13 amino acids. V shed 4 bases and J shed 5 bases, with 9 bases lying between them. CDR3 nucleotides: TGTGCCAGCAGCACTTCCCGGACCGGGGAGCTGTTTTTT. Protein: CASSTSRTGELFF.

The chain employs TRBV29-1 and TRBJ1-5; 8 positions agree with TRBD1. Germline assignment: CDR1 SQVTM and CDR2 ANQGSEA. Germline trimming cut 4 bases from V and 6 bases from J; bases unmatched to any gene: 5. This CDR3 is built from 13 residues. This CDR3 reads CSVAQGETQPQHF. The CDR3 bases are TGCAGCGTTGCACAGGGGGAGACTCAGCCCCAGCATTTT.

V and J are TRBV5-6 and TRBJ1-4; TRBD1 might be the D (5 bases). Germline V gene data show CDR1 as SGHDT and CDR2 as YYEEEE. V was pared by 0 bases and J by 8 bases, with 17 bases between. The CDR3 runs 16 residues. Written as DNA, the CDR3 is TGTGCCAGCAGCTTGGTTGGGGCCCTACCAGGGGAAAAACTGTTTTTT. It codes for CASSLVGALPGEKLFF.

V and J are TRBV10-1 and TRBJ2-1; D is unclear. With 8 bases removed from V and 3 bases from J, the gap between germline ends came to 17 bases. The length of the CDR3 is 15 residues. Germline lookup yields CDR1 WNHNN and CDR2 SYGVQD (reference sequence). The CDR3 region is CASPPPRGSYNEQFF. For the CDR3, the DNA is TGCGCCAGCCCCCCCCCTCGCGGCAGCTACAATGAGCAGTTCTTC.

The CDR3 is CASSERRGSGANVLTF. CDR3 bases: TGCGCCAGCAGTGAGAGACGGGGGTCTGGGGCCAACGTCCTGACTTTC. The gene calls are TRBV10-2 and TRBJ2-6, with D possibly matching TRBD2 (6 bases). The CDR3 spans 16 residues. CDR1 is WSHSY and CDR2 is SAAADI in the germline V gene. The germline V and J ends were trimmed by 2 bases and 1 base, with 9 bases remaining between them.

The chain employs TRBV6-2 or TRBV6-3 and TRBJ2-1, with D perhaps TRBD2 (6 bases). Germline CDR1 reads MNHEY; CDR2 reads SVGEGT. The CDR3 is 14 residues long. V lost 5 bases to trimming and J lost 1 base, with 9 bases between them. The CDR3 here is CASSRSGSYNEQFF. The CDR3 bases are TGTGCCAGCAGTCGGAGCGGGTCCTACAATGAGCAGTTCTTC.

The rearrangement links TRBV28 to TRBJ1-5; maybe TRBD1 (6 bases). The V end lost 2 bases, the J end lost 6 bases, and 17 bases lay between the germline ends. Germline V CDR1 and CDR2: MDHEN, SYDVKM. The CDR3 covers 16 residues. The CDR3 sequence: CASSLGAGTWTQPQHF. CDR3 bases: TGTGCCAGCAGTTTAGGCGCAGGGACATGGACTCAGCCCCAGCATTTT.

This chain uses TRBV7-8 with TRBJ1-1; TRBD1 matches 7 bases. CDR1 and CDR2 (germline): SGHVS, FQNEAQ. V lost 5 bases to trimming and J lost 0 bases; unmatched junction nucleotides: 9. The CDR3 is 16 amino acids. The DNA for the CDR3 is TGTGCCAGCAGCGTACTACAGGGGACCATGAACACTGAAGCTTTCTTT. It specifies CASSVLQGTMNTEAFF.

This chain connects TRBV19 to TRBJ2-5; TRBD1 matches at 7 bases. From germline, CDR1 is LNHDA and CDR2 SQIVND (reference sequence). The junction had 6 bases not matched to a gene; V was cut back by 6 bases and J by 5 bases. This CDR3 spans 13 amino acids. In DNA form, the CDR3 reads TGTGCCAGTAGACTCGACAGGGACGAGACCCAGTACTTC. Translated: CASRLDRDETQYF.

V and J are TRBV19 and TRBJ2-1; TRBD1 aligns across 10 bases. J gave up 5 bases and V 1 base, and 5 bases lay outside the gene matches. The CDR3 covers 16 residues. Germline V lookup: CDR1 LNHDA, CDR2 SQIVND (reference sequence). The CDR3 sequence is CASSIGGTGENNEQFF. The CDR3 nucleotides read TGTGCCAGTAGTATAGGCGGGACAGGGGAAAACAATGAGCAGTTCTTC.

The rearrangement joins TRBV29-1 to TRBJ1-2, with 11 bases identical to TRBD1. The junction had 3 bases not matched to a gene; V was cut back by 4 bases and J by 2 bases. The CDR3 has 14 residues. Germline V gene sequence: CDR1 SQVTM, CDR2 ANQGSEA. CDR3 protein: CSVGTGGGNYGYTF. The DNA of the CDR3 is TGCAGCGTTGGGACAGGGGGCGGGAACTATGGCTACACCTTC.

The V gene is TRBV6-5, the J gene TRBJ1-1; D gene uncertain. Trimming took 4 bases from V and 5 from J, leaving 5 bases between them. Looked up from germline, CDR1 is MNHEY and CDR2 is SVGAGI. The CDR3 has 11 residues. The CDR3 DNA reads as TGTGCCAGCAGTTTAACAACTGAAGCTTTCTTT. This encodes CASSLTTEAFF.